Listed here are 18 T cell receptor beta chains from one sample, sequenced in a study of blood T cell repertoires in COVID-19. This table comes from immunoSEQ multiplex PCR, and its TCRdb copy is limited to in-frame clones, with some not included. The sample records about 320,000 clones, 85% to 90% being singletons. The material sequenced was PBMCs or T cells enriched from blood (not recorded which). The receptors were gathered from a woman younger than 35 who had recovered from COVID-19.

V gene TRBV9 combines with J gene TRBJ2-7; D may be TRBD2 (5 bases). Germline CDR1 reads SGDLS; CDR2 reads YYNGEE. V dropped 2 bases and J dropped 2 bases, with 8 bases sitting between them. The CDR3 runs 13 residues. This CDR3 reads CASSVEGTYEQYF. CDR3 in DNA: TGTGCCAGCAGCGTTGAGGGAACCTACGAGCAGTACTTC.

The chain employs TRBV12-2 and TRBJ2-3; the table gives TRBD2 as D, unverified against the DNA. TRBV12-2 is a listed pseudogene. The CDR3 is made up of 13 amino acids. CDR3 amino acids: CASRLEATDTQYF. CDR3 sequence (DNA): TGTGCAAGTCGCTTGGAGGCTACAGATACGCAGTATTTT.

This chain uses TRBV5-8 with TRBJ2-7; weak D call: TRBD2 (5 bases). CDR1 SGHTS and CDR2 YDEGEE come from the germline V gene. The CDR3 is 17 amino acids. The V end was cut by 4 bases, the J end by 3 bases, with 23 bases between. The CDR3 DNA reads TGTGCCAGCAGCCCCGCTAGGAGGAGCCCCCCCCTCTACGAGCAGTACTTC. Protein: CASSPARRSPPLYEQYF. Looking up the rest from reference TRBV5-8 and TRBJ2-7 gives the full variable domain: EAGVTQSPTHLIKTRGQQATLRCSPISGHTSVYWYQQALGLGLQFLLWYDEGEERNRGNFPPRFSGRQFPNYSSELNVNALELEDSALYLCASSPARRSPPLYEQYFGPGTRLTVT.

The chain employs TRBV18 and TRBJ2-1; possibly TRBD1 for D (5 bases). V shed 0 bases and J shed 6 bases, with 6 bases lying between them. This CDR3 region has 13 residues. Germline CDR1 and CDR2: KGHSH and LQKENI. CDR3 sequence (DNA): TGTGCCAGCTCACCACCGACAGTCAATGAGCAGTTCTTC. Encoded protein: CASSPPTVNEQFF.

The V and J genes are TRBV29-1 and TRBJ2-7; D not resolved. The ends were cut back, 4 bases at V and 3 bases at J, with 10 bases in the middle. CDR1 is SQVTM and CDR2 is ANQGSEA in the germline V gene. The CDR3 has 12 residues. The CDR3 loop is CSVVTSYYEQYF. The CDR3 bases are TGCAGCGTTGTGACTTCTTACTACGAGCAGTACTTC.

This clone has just one count. The V and J genes are TRBV21-1 and TRBJ1-1. TRBV21-1 represents a pseudogene. The CDR3 spans 11 residues. CDR3 in amino acids: CARHGRSEAFF. CDR3 DNA: TGTGCCCGCCACGGTCGGTCTGAAGCTTTCTTT.

V and J are TRBV6-5 and TRBJ2-2; the D gene is possibly TRBD2 (6 bases). Trimming cost V 7 bases and J 3 bases, with 9 bases left between them. CDR1 is MNHEY, CDR2 SVGAGI, per germline. This CDR3 region has 13 residues. The CDR3 region has the DNA TGTGCCAGCACCGGGGGATACACCGGGGAGCTGTTTTTT. Amino acid sequence: CASTGGYTGELFF.

The CDR3 region has the DNA TGTGCCAGCAGCTCAGGGGCAATGGTGGATCAGCCCCAGCATTTT. As protein: CASSSGAMVDQPQHF. This chain connects TRBV7-8 to TRBJ1-5; D is possibly TRBD1 (6 bases). Per the germline V gene, CDR1 is SGHVS and CDR2 is FQNEAQ. The CDR3 sequence is 15 residues long. V dropped 4 bases and J dropped 5 bases, with 15 bases sitting between them.

There are a few counts of this clone. The V and J genes are TRBV7-9 and TRBJ2-7; D is ambiguous. This CDR3 comprises 14 residues. Germline CDR1 and CDR2: SEHNR and FQNEAQ (reference sequence). Trimming pared 1 base from V and 0 bases from J, leaving 7 bases between. As DNA, the CDR3 is TGTGCCAGCAGCTTAGACAGTTTCTCCTACGAGCAGTACTTC. It encodes CASSLDSFSYEQYF.

This clone has only a few counts. Here the CDR3 DNA reads TGTGCCAGCAGTTACAACAAGAACACTGAAGCTTTCTTT. Amino acids: CASSYNKNTEAFF. The genes are TRBV6-2 or TRBV6-3 and TRBJ1-1; D not certain. The CDR3 is made up of 13 amino acids. Germline CDR1 reads MNHEY; CDR2 reads SVGEGT. V lost 2 bases and J lost 1, with 5 bases in between.

The sample holds one count of this clone. V is TRBV28 and J is TRBJ2-2; 12 nucleotides agree with TRBD1. Germline lookup yields CDR1 MDHEN and CDR2 SYDVKM. CDR3 length: 23 amino acids. The ends lost 3 bases at V and 0 bases at J; junction bases unmatched: 20. CDR3 sequence (DNA): TGTGCCAGCAGTTTCCTCGCGGTGATCATAGGGGACAGGGGGCATACGAACACCGGGGAGCTGTTTTTT. Protein: CASSFLAVIIGDRGHTNTGELFF.

This clone is a singleton in its sample. V usage is TRBV18 and J usage is TRBJ2-1; D ambiguous. V lost 3 bases and J 0 bases, leaving 9 bases between the germline ends. This CDR3 is built from 15 residues. CDR1 is KGHSH and CDR2 is LQKENI in the germline V gene. CDR3 sequence: CASSPISSSYNEQFF. The CDR3 coding sequence is TGTGCCAGCTCACCCATCTCGAGCTCCTACAATGAGCAGTTCTTC.

The V gene is TRBV4-2, the J gene TRBJ2-7, with D possibly being TRBD2 (6 bases). Trimming cost V 3 bases and J 1 base, with 13 bases left between them. Germline-derived CDR1 and CDR2 are LGHNA and YNFKEQ. This CDR3 spans 15 amino acids. CDR3 coding DNA: TGTGCCAGCAGCCAGGGGGGACGGGAGTCCTACGAGCAGTACTTC. Translated: CASSQGGRESYEQYF.

This rearrangement joins TRBV29-1 to TRBJ1-2, with D hard to call. The germline V gene encodes CDR1 SQVTM and CDR2 ANQGSEA. The CDR3 length is 10 residues. The V gene lost 4 bases and the J gene lost 8 bases, with 8 bases spanning the gap. The DNA of the CDR3 is TGCAGCGTTGCTGCACGGGGCTACACCTTC. Its protein product is CSVAARGYTF.

This clone was recorded once. The rearrangement joins TRBV5-1 to TRBJ2-7; TRBD2 aligns across 9 bases. The CDR3 consists of 14 residues. Looked up from germline, CDR1 is SGHRS and CDR2 is YFSETQ. The junction had 4 bases not matched to a gene; V was cut back by 3 bases and J by 3 bases. CDR3 residues: CASSSAGGGYEQYF. DNA of the CDR3: TGCGCCAGCAGCTCAGCGGGAGGTGGCTACGAGCAGTACTTC.

The chain is built from TRBV10-1 and TRBJ2-3, with D possibly being TRBD2 (5 bases). Germline V lookup: CDR1 WNHNN, CDR2 SYGVQD (reference sequence). Trimming took 5 bases from V and 8 from J, leaving 14 bases between them. The CDR3 sequence is 13 residues long. The CDR3 DNA follows: TGCGCCAGCAGTCGCCTAGCCGCTTCTACGCAGTATTTT. Translated, it gives CASSRLAASTQYF.

This clone was recorded a few times. The chain is built from TRBV4-2 and TRBJ2-3; D remains ambiguous. The CDR3 consists of 13 residues. The germline gives CDR1 LGHNA, CDR2 YNFKEQ. The germline V and J ends were trimmed by 4 bases and 5 bases, with 10 bases remaining between them. The CDR3 here is CASSPNPGDTQYF. The CDR3 DNA reads as TGTGCCAGCAGCCCGAACCCCGGAGATACGCAGTATTTT.

V is TRBV11-2 and J is TRBJ2-2; D is possibly TRBD2 (6 bases). This CDR3 region has 14 residues. V was pared by 5 bases and J by 7 bases, with 14 bases between. CDR1 is SGHAT, CDR2 FQNNGV, per germline. The CDR3 DNA is TGTGCCAGCAGCCTTAGTGTGGGGGGCGGGGAGCTGTTTTTT. It is translated as CASSLSVGGGELFF.